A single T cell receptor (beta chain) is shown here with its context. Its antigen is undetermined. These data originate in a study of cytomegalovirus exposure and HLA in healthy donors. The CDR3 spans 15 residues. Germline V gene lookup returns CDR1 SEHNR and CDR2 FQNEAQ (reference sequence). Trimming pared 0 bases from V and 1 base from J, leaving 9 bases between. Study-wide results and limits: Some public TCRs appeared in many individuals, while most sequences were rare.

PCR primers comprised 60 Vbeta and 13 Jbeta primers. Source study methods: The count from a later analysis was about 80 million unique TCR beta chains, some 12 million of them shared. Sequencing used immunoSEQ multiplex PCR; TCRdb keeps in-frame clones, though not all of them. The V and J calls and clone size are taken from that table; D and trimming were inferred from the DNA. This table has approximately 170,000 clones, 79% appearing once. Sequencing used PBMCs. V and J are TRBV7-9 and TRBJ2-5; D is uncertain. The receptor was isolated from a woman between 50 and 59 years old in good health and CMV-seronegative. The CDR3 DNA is TGTGCCAGCAGCTTAGCGCCCCAGGCCCAAGAGACCCAGTACTTC. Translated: CASSLAPQAQETQYF.